The next 18 T cell receptor beta chains were all read from a single sample in a study of CD8+ T cells in alopecia areata. Extracted RNA was reverse transcribed into cDNA, the sequencing template. Profiling relied on immunoSEQ multiplex PCR, and the TCRdb table lists in-frame clones only, not all of them. Altogether 150,000 to 180,000 clones are present, 45% to 60% being singletons, with the ten largest covering less than 20%. Sequencing used CD8+ T cells sorted from blood, obtained at week 0. The receptors derive from a human donor with alopecia areata.

This rearrangement joins TRBV29-1 to TRBJ2-2, with D unresolved. Trimming took off 5 bases at V and 3 bases at J, with 7 bases between the two ends. Looked up from germline, CDR1 is SQVTM and CDR2 is ANQGSEA. The CDR3 runs to 12 residues. CDR3 region: CSVYTDTGELFF. As DNA, the CDR3 is TGCAGCGTTTATACAGACACCGGGGAGCTGTTTTTT.

The gene calls are TRBV30 and TRBJ1-6; 8 nucleotides agree with TRBD1. The CDR3 has 14 amino acids. V shed 2 bases and J 7 bases; nucleotides not matched to a gene: 4. Germline assignment: CDR1 GTSNPN and CDR2 SVGIG (reference sequence). The CDR3 bases are TGTGCCTGGAGTAAACCAGGGGGCAATTCACCCCTCCACTTT. Residues: CAWSKPGGNSPLHF.

V usage is TRBV5-1 and J usage is TRBJ1-6, with 7 bases aligning to TRBD1. The CDR3 covers 17 residues. The V gene's germline CDR1 is SGHRS and CDR2 YFSETQ. The J segment lost 5 bases and the V segment lost 6 bases, leaving 14 bases of the junction unmatched. CDR3 coding DNA: TGCGCCAGCACCAATTACCCTATCGGACAGGATAATTCACCCCTCCACTTT. Translation gives CASTNYPIGQDNSPLHF. The full variable domain, in which reference TRBV5-1 and TRBJ1-6 provide the parts outside the CDR3, is KAGVTQTPRYLIKTRGQQVTLSCSPISGHRSVSWYQQTPGQGLQFLFEYFSETQRNKGNFPGRFSGRQFSNSRSEMNVSTLELGDSALYLCASTNYPIGQDNSPLHFGNGTRLTVT.

This clone was seen a handful of times. In the same sample, other DNA sequences code for this CDR3. V is TRBV29-1 and J is TRBJ2-1; D is uncertain. The CDR3 totals 11 residues. Germline V lookup: CDR1 SQVTM, CDR2 ANQGSEA. V was trimmed by 6 bases and J by 4 bases, leaving 7 bases between them. CDR3 loop: CSVDSYNEQFF. CDR3 DNA: TGCAGCGTCGACTCATACAATGAGCAGTTCTTC.

The DNA of the CDR3 is TGTGCCAGCAGCGTAGGTAGAGGGCCCTCCTACGAGCAGTACTTC. Amino acids: CASSVGRGPSYEQYF. The genes are TRBV9 and TRBJ2-7; D is possibly TRBD2 (5 bases). CDR1 is SGDLS, CDR2 YYNGEE, per germline. Trimming stripped 0 bases from V and 0 bases from J, with 10 bases between. This CDR3 is built from 15 residues. Full variable domain (missing parts from reference TRBV9 and TRBJ2-7): DSGVTQTPKHLITATGQRVTLRCSPRSGDLSVYWYQQSLDQGLQFLIQYYNGEERAKGNILERFSAQQFPDLHSELNLSSLELGDSALYFCASSVGRGPSYEQYFGPGTRLTVT.

The rearrangement links TRBV7-2 to TRBJ2-3; 11 bases align to TRBD2. Losses at the gene ends were 5 bases for V and 3 bases for J; bases not matched to a gene: 7. The CDR3 totals 16 residues. Germline assignment: CDR1 SGHTA and CDR2 FQGNSA. The CDR3 DNA is TGTGCCAGCAGCCCCGTAGCGGGGGGGCGGACAGATACGCAGTATTTT. Amino acid sequence: CASSPVAGGRTDTQYF.

The chain recombines TRBV4-3 with TRBJ2-1; 12 bases line up with TRBD2. The CDR3 loop spans 17 amino acids. V shed 0 bases and J 15 bases; nucleotides not matched to a gene: 15. The germline CDR1 and CDR2 sequences are LGHNA and YSLEER. CDR3 amino acids: CASSQERLASGGAYRFF. CDR3 DNA: TGCGCCAGCAGCCAAGAAAGGTTGGCTAGCGGGGGGGCTTATCGGTTCTTC.

This sequence joins TRBV30 and TRBJ1-1; TRBD1 is a possible D gene (5 bases). This CDR3 comprises 13 residues. Germline V gives CDR1 GTSNPN, CDR2 SVGIG (reference sequence). Trimming took 3 bases from V and 1 from J, leaving 9 bases between them. The CDR3 sequence is CAWSHGGNTEAFF. The CDR3 DNA reads as TGTGCCTGGAGCCATGGGGGGAACACTGAAGCTTTCTTT.

This clone was detected ten times or more. The chain recombines TRBV4-3 with TRBJ2-2; 7 bases are a match to TRBD1. The germline V gene encodes CDR1 LGHNA and CDR2 YSLEER. Losses at the gene ends were 4 bases for V and 4 bases for J; bases not matched to a gene: 9. The CDR3 loop spans 16 amino acids. CDR3 sequence reads: CASSPTYRGGTGELFF. In DNA, the CDR3 is TGCGCCAGCAGCCCGACATACAGGGGCGGCACCGGGGAGCTGTTTTTT.

The gene calls are TRBV4-3 and TRBJ1-4; D is ambiguous. Germline V gene data show CDR1 as LGHNA and CDR2 as YSLEER. V lost 5 bases and J lost 7, with 11 bases in between. This CDR3 region has 13 residues. The CDR3 bases are TGCGCCAGCAGCGGCGGATGGGCTGAAAAACTGTTTTTT. Translated: CASSGGWAEKLFF.

The V gene is TRBV5-1, the J gene TRBJ2-1; D gene unclear. The V gene lost 0 bases and the J gene lost 4 bases, with 11 bases spanning the gap. Germline CDR1 SGHRS, CDR2 YFSETQ. CDR3 length: 15 residues. CDR3 sequence reads: CASSLAQALYNEQFF. CDR3 coding DNA: TGCGCCAGCAGCTTGGCGCAGGCGCTTTACAATGAGCAGTTCTTC.

This rearrangement joins TRBV5-6 to TRBJ1-5; the D is unclear. The CDR3 is 13 residues long. Per germline, CDR1 SGHDT and CDR2 YYEEEE. Trimming took off 4 bases at V and 6 bases at J, with 11 bases between the two ends. In DNA, the CDR3 is TGTGCCAGCAGCCCGAGCCGGGGTCAGCCCCAGCATTTT. Protein sequence: CASSPSRGQPQHF.

This clone was detected only a few times. The chain combines TRBV13 with TRBJ1-1; D is uncertain. The CDR3 extends over 14 amino acids. Trimming took 5 bases from V and 1 from J, leaving 11 bases between them. Germline V lookup: CDR1 PRHDT, CDR2 FYEKMQ (reference sequence). CDR3 amino acids: CASSDRAQNTEAFF. Written as DNA, the CDR3 is TGTGCCAGCAGCGACCGGGCCCAGAACACTGAAGCTTTCTTT.

There are a few counts of this clone. V is TRBV7-8 and J is TRBJ1-4; D gene unclear. This CDR3 has 14 amino acids. V lost 3 bases and J 6 bases, leaving 11 bases between the germline ends. Germline V gene data show CDR1 as SGHVS and CDR2 as FQNEAQ. The DNA for the CDR3 is TGTGCCAGCAGCTTTTATGGTTCGGATGAAAAACTGTTTTTT. This encodes CASSFYGSDEKLFF. The full variable domain, with the rest looked up from reference TRBV7-8 and TRBJ1-4, is GAGVSQSPRYKVAKRGQDVALRCDPISGHVSLFWYQQALGQGPEFLTYFQNEAQLDKSGLPSDRFFAERPEGSVSTLKIQRTQQEDSAVYLCASSFYGSDEKLFFGSGTQLSVL.

With respect to this clone: At one end the junction does not follow the germline gene, possibly because of a read error. The chain joins TRBV20-1 to TRBJ2-4, with D unresolved. Germline CDR1 DFQATT, CDR2 SNEGSKA (reference sequence). This CDR3 has 8 amino acids. CDR3 in amino acids: CSAGDDDF. In DNA, the CDR3 is TGCAGTGCTGGGGATGACGACTTC.

With regard to this clone: The junction does not match germline at one end; this may be a read error. The chain uses TRBV29-1 and TRBJ2-2, with TRBD2 matching 7 bases. Germline loops: CDR1 SQVTM, CDR2 ANQGSEA. This CDR3 spans 10 amino acids. The CDR3 here is CSVEWGGLFF. CDR3 bases: TGCAGCGTTGAGTGGGGGGGGCTGTTTTTT.

The rearrangement joins TRBV9 to TRBJ1-1; D is possibly TRBD1 (5 bases). Germline lookup yields CDR1 SGDLS and CDR2 YYNGEE. The V gene lost 0 bases and the J gene lost 4 bases, with 10 bases spanning the gap. This CDR3 is 14 amino acids long. CDR3 region: CASSVDVGGTEAFF. CDR3 sequence (DNA): TGTGCCAGCAGCGTAGATGTGGGGGGCACTGAAGCTTTCTTT.

This clone was detected a few times. J is TRBJ2-7 and V is TRBV19, with TRBD1 as a possible D gene (6 bases). There are 12 residues in the CDR3. With 10 bases removed from V and 3 bases from J, the gap between germline ends came to 13 bases. Per the germline V gene, CDR1 is LNHDA and CDR2 is SQIVND (reference sequence). CDR3 bases: TGTGCCACCTCAGGGACAAGCTACGAGCAGTACTTC. Its translation is CATSGTSYEQYF.